This TCR beta chain was captured in a study of early T cells in non-severe SARS-CoV-2 infection. Study background: Sequencing input comprised bulk RNA from unsorted whole blood; chain pairing was not available. General study results and limits: Matching with VDJdb favored anti-spike CD8 responses (missing private and CD4 specificities).

The TCR library protocol was used to attach unique molecular identifiers. These identifiers were attached to individual cDNA molecules. TCRdb used MiXCR to reprocess the 5' RACE reads, holding one entry per CDR3 protein. The sample has about 63,000 distinct CDR3 sequences, 10% to 15% seen once. CDR3 length: 15 residues. The germline V gene encodes CDR1 MNHEY and CDR2 SVGEGT. Trimming left V 6 bases short and J 0 bases short, with 15 bases between. This clonotype occurred many times. Its antigen remains unidentified. Specimen: whole blood. The V and J genes are TRBV6-2 or TRBV6-3 and TRBJ2-7; D might be TRBD1 or TRBD2, each matching 5 bases. This sequence was found in an adult who was a healthcare worker with PCR-confirmed SARS-CoV-2 infection or an uninfected control (not recorded which). In DNA form, the CDR3 reads TGTGCCAGCAGCCAGAGGGGAGCGACCTCCTACGAGCAGTACTTC. This gives the protein CASSQRGATSYEQYF.